This is a list of T cell receptor beta chains from one sample in a study of blood T cell repertoires in COVID-19. Sequenced by immunoSEQ multiplex PCR; TCRdb stores in-frame clones only, minus some. The sample carries 50,000 to 75,000 clones, 70% to 75% recorded once. The specimen sequenced was peripheral blood. The receptors shown here come from a woman aged 50 to 65 with active or convalescent COVID-19. Both conserved end residues are part of each CDR3. The D gene is left open where the match is weak. Only some rows state a clone size, as once, few, many or a class for expanded clones.

d_call	clone_size	v_call	j_call	cdr3_nt	cdr3_aa
TRBD1	NA	TRBV28	TRBJ1-4	TGTGCCAGCAGTCCTGGGACAGGCTTTACTGAAAAACTGTTTTTT	CASSPGTGFTEKLFF
NA	NA	TRBV2	TRBJ2-6	TGTGCCAGCAGTTCCCAGCGAGGGGCCAACGTCCTGACTTTC	CASSSQRGANVLTF
TRBD1	once	TRBV5-4	TRBJ1-6	TGTGCCAGCCACGGACAGGGTGTATCACCCCTCCACTTT	CASHGQGVSPLHF
TRBD2	NA	TRBV9	TRBJ2-2	TGTGCCAGCAGCCAGACTAGCGGGAGACGGGCCGGGGAGCTGTTTTTT	CASSQTSGRRAGELFF
NA	few	TRBV28	TRBJ1-4	TGTGCCAGCAGTTCCGCTATGGGGGGTGGGAGTAATGAAAAACTGTTTTTT	CASSSAMGGGSNEKLFF
TRBD2	NA	TRBV19	TRBJ2-1	TGTGCCAGTAGTATATGGGCTAGCGGGAGGGCCCCTGAGCAGTTCTTC	CASSIWASGRAPEQFF
NA	NA	TRBV13	TRBJ1-1	TGTGCCAGCAGCTTCAGGGTAAACACTGAAGCTTTCTTT	CASSFRVNTEAFF
NA	NA	TRBV27	TRBJ2-3	TGTGCCAGCAGCCTTTTCACAGGGCTCGATACGCAGTATTTT	CASSLFTGLDTQYF
TRBD2	NA	TRBV7-2	TRBJ2-1	TGTGCCAGCAGCCCGCGGGAGGGCCTGGGGAATGAGCAGTTCTTC	CASSPREGLGNEQFF
TRBD2	NA	TRBV5-4	TRBJ2-1	TGTGCCAGCAGCCCGCCTGGAAGCGGGAGATCCTACAATGAGCAGTTCTTC	CASSPPGSGRSYNEQFF
TRBD2	NA	TRBV5-1	TRBJ2-3	TGCGCCAGCAGTCTAGCGGGAACAGATACGCAGTATTTT	CASSLAGTDTQYF
TRBD1	NA	TRBV3-1/TRBV3-2	TRBJ1-6	TGTGCCAGCAGCCTCGGGACAGGGGGAAGGAATAATTCACCCCTCCACTTT	CASSLGTGGRNNSPLHF
TRBD1	NA	TRBV9	TRBJ2-7	TGTGCCAGCAGCGTGGGACAGGGGGCTTACGAGCAGTACTTC	CASSVGQGAYEQYF
TRBD2	NA	TRBV9	TRBJ2-2	TGTGCCAGCAGCGTAGGCCTAGCGGGAGTAACAGGGGAGCTGTTTTTT	CASSVGLAGVTGELFF
NA	NA	TRBV6-6	TRBJ1-1	TGTGCCAGCAGTTACTCCAAAGAACTCGAAGCTTTCTTT	CASSYSKELEAFF
NA	NA	TRBV9	TRBJ1-1	TGTGCCAGCAGCGTAGATGGGGGGAGGGGCTCTGAAGCTTTCTTT	CASSVDGGRGSEAFF
NA	NA	TRBV5-1	TRBJ2-5	TGCGCCAGCTCGGTGGGACAACAAGAGACCCAGTACTTC	CASSVGQQETQYF
TRBD1	once	TRBV5-1	TRBJ1-4	TGCGCCAGCAGCTTGGCCGCGGGGACAGGCGTTGAAAAACTGTTTTTT	CASSLAAGTGVEKLFF
NA	NA	TRBV5-1	TRBJ1-4	TGCGCCAGCAGCTTGGCCCCACAGGAAAAACTGTTTTTT	CASSLAPQEKLFF
NA	NA	TRBV10-2	TRBJ2-7	TGCGCCAGCAGTCCGAGGGAGCAGTACTTC	CASSPREQYF
TRBD1	NA	TRBV12-5	TRBJ1-3	TGTGCTAGTGGTTTGTTCCGGGACAGTCGCGCCTCTGGAAACACCATATATTTT	CASGLFRDSRASGNTIYF
NA	NA	TRBV10-1	TRBJ2-2	TGCGCCAGCAGGCGACACCCCGGGGAGCTGTTTTTT	CASRRHPGELFF
TRBD1	NA	TRBV11-2	TRBJ2-6	TGTGCCAGCAGCCCCGGGACAGGGGGCTCTGGGGCCAACGTCCTGACTTTC	CASSPGTGGSGANVLTF
NA	few	TRBV5-5	TRBJ2-7	TGTGCCAGCAGCTTAGGCCAGGCCACCTACGAGCAGTACTTC	CASSLGQATYEQYF
NA	NA	TRBV19	TRBJ2-2	TGTGCCAGTAGTCTCGGACCCGTCGGGGTAACCGGGGAGCTGTTTTTT	CASSLGPVGVTGELFF
NA	NA	TRBV19	TRBJ1-5	TGTGCCAGTAGTATAGGGGGGGGCGGTCAGCCCCAGCATTTT	CASSIGGGGQPQHF
NA	NA	TRBV10-3	TRBJ1-3	TGTGCCATCAGTGACAGGGAGGCGGCTGGAAACACCATATATTTT	CAISDREAAGNTIYF
NA	NA	TRBV6-2/TRBV6-3	TRBJ1-3	TGTGCCAGCAGTGACTTCCCTCGGCCTTCCGGAGGAGGAAACACCATATATTTT	CASSDFPRPSGGGNTIYF
TRBD1	once	TRBV27	TRBJ2-3	TGTGCCAGCAGTTTAATACAGGGGGCCGGCACAGATACGCAGTATTTT	CASSLIQGAGTDTQYF
TRBD2	NA	TRBV30	TRBJ2-7	TGTGCCTGGAGACACGGGACTAGCGGGTTTTACGAGCAGTACTTC	CAWRHGTSGFYEQYF
NA	NA	TRBV7-2	TRBJ2-7	TGTGCCAGCAGGGTGAACGGGATCTACGAGCAGTACTTC	CASRVNGIYEQYF
NA	NA	TRBV27	TRBJ2-6	TGTGCCAGCAGAGCGGGTGGGGCCAACGTCCTGACTTTC	CASRAGGANVLTF
TRBD2	once	TRBV20-1	TRBJ2-1	TGCAGTGCTAGTTACGGACTAGCGGGAGTAGCTGAGCAGTTCTTC	CSASYGLAGVAEQFF
TRBD2	once	TRBV2	TRBJ2-2	TGTGCCAGCAGCGCCATTACTAGCGGACAAGCCGGGGAGCTGTTTTTT	CASSAITSGQAGELFF
NA	NA	TRBV10-3	TRBJ1-2	TGTGCCATCAGTGATGTGGGGGGCTATGGCTACACCTTC	CAISDVGGYGYTF
TRBD1	NA	TRBV19	TRBJ1-2	TGTGCCAGTAGTCTGCGGACAGGGTATGGCTACACCTTC	CASSLRTGYGYTF
NA	NA	TRBV13	TRBJ2-1	TGTGCCAGCAGCTCCTTACAGGGTTTCTCTTCTGAGCAGTTCTTC	CASSSLQGFSSEQFF
NA	NA	TRBV5-6	TRBJ1-1	TGTGCCAGCAGCTTGTTGAGTTTCGGCTCGACAGATCAGAACACTGAAGCTTTCTTT	CASSLLSFGSTDQNTEAFF
NA	NA	TRBV3-1/TRBV3-2	TRBJ1-5	TGTGCCAGCAGCTTGAGGAATCAGCCCCAGCATTTT	CASSLRNQPQHF
NA	few	TRBV5-1	TRBJ1-2	TGCGCCAGCAGCTTGTCTGCAGAAAACTATGGCTACACCTTC	CASSLSAENYGYTF
TRBD1	NA	TRBV6-6	TRBJ1-1	TGTGCCAGCAGTAAAGGACAGGGATGGGCTTTCTTT	CASSKGQGWAFF
TRBD2	NA	TRBV10-3	TRBJ2-7	TGTGCCATCAGTGAGTCGGGGACTAGCGGGAGGGACTTCTACGAGCAGTACTTC	CAISESGTSGRDFYEQYF
TRBD1	NA	TRBV19	TRBJ2-7	TGTGCCAGTAGTCCCGGACAGGGGGGGTACGAGCAGTACTTC	CASSPGQGGYEQYF
TRBD1	NA	TRBV25-1	TRBJ2-7	TGTGCCAGCAGTGGACGACGGACAGGCTCCTACGAGCAGTACTTC	CASSGRRTGSYEQYF